This T cell receptor beta chain was recorded in a study of T-cell reconstitution after alpha-beta-depleted transplantation in children. General study results and limits: Surviving recipient T cells and thymic progenitors accounted for the high day-60 TCRbeta diversity observed in some patients. After one year, T-cell counts and TCRbeta diversity mostly came from new T cells. After transplant, at about two months, alpha-beta T cells were reportedly derived from several hundred expanded graft clones.

This CDR3 has 13 residues. Germline V gives CDR1 MDHEN, CDR2 SYDVKM. The V end was cut by 4 bases, the J end by 5 bases, with 11 bases between. As for this clonotype: No antigen is known for it.

This sample's TCRbeta library carried unique molecular identifier barcodes. MiXCR, run by TCRdb on the PCR reads, gives a single entry per CDR3 protein. The sample shows a few hundred thousand distinct CDR3 sequences, 25% to 30% of them seen only once. The gene calls are TRBV28 and TRBJ2-5; D perhaps matches TRBD2 (6 bases). The clonotype was recovered from a boy in the first two years of life with Wiskott-Aldrich syndrome, due to receive a stem cell transplant. The sample in question was PBMCs, obtained before TCRalphabeta/CD19-depleted stem cell transplant. For the CDR3, the DNA is TGTGCCAGCAGTTGGACTAATCGGGAGACCCAGTACTTC. This sequence encodes CASSWTNRETQYF.